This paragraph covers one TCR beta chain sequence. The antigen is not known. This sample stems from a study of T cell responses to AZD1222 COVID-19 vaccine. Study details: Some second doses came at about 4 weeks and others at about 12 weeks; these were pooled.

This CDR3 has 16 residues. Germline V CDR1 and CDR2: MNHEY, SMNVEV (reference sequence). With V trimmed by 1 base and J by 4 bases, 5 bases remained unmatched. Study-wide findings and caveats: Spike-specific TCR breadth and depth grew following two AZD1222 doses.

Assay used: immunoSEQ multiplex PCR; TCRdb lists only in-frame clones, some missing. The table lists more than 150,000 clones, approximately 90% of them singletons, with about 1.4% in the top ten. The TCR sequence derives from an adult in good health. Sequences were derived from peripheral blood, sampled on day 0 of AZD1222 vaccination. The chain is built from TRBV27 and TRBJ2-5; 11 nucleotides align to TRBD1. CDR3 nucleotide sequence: TGTGCCAGCAGTTTATTGGGACAGGGGGATTTAGAGACCCAGTACTTC. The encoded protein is CASSLLGQGDLETQYF.